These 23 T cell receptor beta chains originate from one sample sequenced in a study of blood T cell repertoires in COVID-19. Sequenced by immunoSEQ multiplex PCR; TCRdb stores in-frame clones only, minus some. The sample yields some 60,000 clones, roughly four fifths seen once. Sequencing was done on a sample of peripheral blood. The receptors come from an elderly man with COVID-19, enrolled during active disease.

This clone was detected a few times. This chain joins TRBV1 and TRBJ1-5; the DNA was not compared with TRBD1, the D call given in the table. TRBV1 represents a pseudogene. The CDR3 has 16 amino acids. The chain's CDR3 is CTSSLPGGLFNQPQHF. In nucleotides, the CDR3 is TGCACCAGCAGCCTCCCAGGGGGCCTTTTTAATCAGCCCCAGCATTTT.

CDR3 in DNA: TGTGCCAGCAGTTTAGGAGCGGGTACCGGCTACACCTTC. Protein sequence: CASSLGAGTGYTF. The chain is built from TRBV12-3 or TRBV12-4 and TRBJ1-2; D remains unclear. This CDR3 region has 13 residues. The germline V and J ends were trimmed by 1 base and 8 bases, with 11 bases remaining between them.

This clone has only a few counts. The CDR3 loop reads CASSPDRVVGGYTF. The CDR3 coding sequence is TGTGCCAGCAGCCCGGACAGGGTGGTAGGTGGCTACACCTTC. The chain joins TRBV6-5 to TRBJ1-2; TRBD1 matches 8 bases. Germline V gives CDR1 MNHEY, CDR2 SVGAGI. Trimming took 6 bases from V and 7 from J; bases not matched to a gene: 10. The CDR3 contains 14 residues.

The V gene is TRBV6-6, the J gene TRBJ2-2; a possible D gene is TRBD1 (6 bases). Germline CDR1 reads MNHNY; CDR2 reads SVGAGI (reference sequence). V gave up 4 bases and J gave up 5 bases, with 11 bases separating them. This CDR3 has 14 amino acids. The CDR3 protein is CASSSLQGTGELFF. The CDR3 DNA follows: TGTGCCAGCAGTTCGTTACAGGGTACCGGGGAGCTGTTTTTT.

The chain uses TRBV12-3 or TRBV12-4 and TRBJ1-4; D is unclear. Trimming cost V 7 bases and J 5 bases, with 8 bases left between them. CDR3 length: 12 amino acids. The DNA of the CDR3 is TGTGCCAGCACAGGAGGGAATGAAAAACTGTTTTTT. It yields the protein CASTGGNEKLFF.

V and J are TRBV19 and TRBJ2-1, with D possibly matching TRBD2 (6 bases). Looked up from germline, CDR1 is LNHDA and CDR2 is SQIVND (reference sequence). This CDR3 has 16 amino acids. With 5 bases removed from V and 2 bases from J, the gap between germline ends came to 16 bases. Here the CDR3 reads CASSPRGGTAYNEQFF. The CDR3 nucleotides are TGTGCCAGTAGTCCTAGGGGCGGGACCGCCTACAATGAGCAGTTCTTC.

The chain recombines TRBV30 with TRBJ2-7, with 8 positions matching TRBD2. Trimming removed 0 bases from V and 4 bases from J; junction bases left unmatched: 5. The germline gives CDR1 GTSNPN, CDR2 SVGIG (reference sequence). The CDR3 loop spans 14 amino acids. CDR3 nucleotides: TGTGCCTGGAGTGTACGGGGGGGCGTTTACGAGCAGTACTTC. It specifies CAWSVRGGVYEQYF.

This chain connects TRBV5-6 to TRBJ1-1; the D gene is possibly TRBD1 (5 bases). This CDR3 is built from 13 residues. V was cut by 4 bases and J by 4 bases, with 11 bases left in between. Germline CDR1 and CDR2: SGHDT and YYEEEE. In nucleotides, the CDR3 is TGTGCCAGCAGCAGACAGAGGTTCACTGAAGCTTTCTTT. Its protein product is CASSRQRFTEAFF.

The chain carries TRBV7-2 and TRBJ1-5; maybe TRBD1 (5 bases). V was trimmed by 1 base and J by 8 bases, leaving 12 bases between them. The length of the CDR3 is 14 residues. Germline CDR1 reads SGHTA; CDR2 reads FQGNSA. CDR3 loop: CASSLVWGGEPQHF. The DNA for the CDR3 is TGTGCCAGCAGCTTAGTCTGGGGAGGGGAGCCCCAGCATTTT. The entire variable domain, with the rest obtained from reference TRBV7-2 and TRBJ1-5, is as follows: GAGVSQSPSNKVTEKGKDVELRCDPISGHTALYWYRQSLGQGLEFLIYFQGNSAPDKSGLPSDRFSAERTGGSVSTLTIQRTQQEDSAVYLCASSLVWGGEPQHFGDGTRLSIL.

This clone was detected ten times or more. CDR3 loop: CSVDEGAGYTF. DNA of the CDR3: TGCAGCGTTGATGAGGGGGCGGGCTACACCTTC. The chain links TRBV29-1 to TRBJ1-2; 7 bases match TRBD1. There are 11 residues in the CDR3. Germline CDR1 and CDR2: SQVTM and ANQGSEA. The V and J ends lost 3 bases and 8 bases, in that order; junction bases with no gene match: 3.

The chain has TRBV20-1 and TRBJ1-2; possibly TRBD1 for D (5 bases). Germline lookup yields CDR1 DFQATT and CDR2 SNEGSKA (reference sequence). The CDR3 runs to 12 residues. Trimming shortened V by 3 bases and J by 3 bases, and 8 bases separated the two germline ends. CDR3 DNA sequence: TGCAGTGCTAGTGACAGTCACTATGGCTACACCTTC. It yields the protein CSASDSHYGYTF.

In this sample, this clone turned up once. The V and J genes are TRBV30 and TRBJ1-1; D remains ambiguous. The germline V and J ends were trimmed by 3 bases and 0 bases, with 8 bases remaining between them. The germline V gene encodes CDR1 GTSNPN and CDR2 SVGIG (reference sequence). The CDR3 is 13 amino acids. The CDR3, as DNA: TGTGCCTGGAGGACACGTTTGAACACTGAAGCTTTCTTT. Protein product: CAWRTRLNTEAFF.

The CDR3 spells CASRTPRTGANWGYTF. The CDR3 nucleotides read TGTGCCAGCAGGACCCCCCGTACAGGGGCCAACTGGGGCTACACCTTC. The chain joins TRBV5-6 to TRBJ1-2, with 7 bases matching TRBD1. Per germline, CDR1 SGHDT and CDR2 YYEEEE. CDR3 length equals 16 residues. V lost 5 bases and J lost 8; bases outside the gene matches: 18.

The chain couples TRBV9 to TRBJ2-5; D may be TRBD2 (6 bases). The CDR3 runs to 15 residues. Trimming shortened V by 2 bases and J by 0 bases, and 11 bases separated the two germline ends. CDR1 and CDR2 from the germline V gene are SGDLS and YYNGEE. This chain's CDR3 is CASSVGGVDQETQYF. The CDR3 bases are TGTGCCAGCAGCGTCGGGGGAGTGGACCAAGAGACCCAGTACTTC.

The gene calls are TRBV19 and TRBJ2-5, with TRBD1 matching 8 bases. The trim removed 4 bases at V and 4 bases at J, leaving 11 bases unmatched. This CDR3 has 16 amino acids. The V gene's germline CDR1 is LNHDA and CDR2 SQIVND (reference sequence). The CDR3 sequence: CASSRAGTGFGETQYF. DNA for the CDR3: TGTGCCAGTAGTAGGGCCGGGACAGGTTTTGGAGAGACCCAGTACTTC.

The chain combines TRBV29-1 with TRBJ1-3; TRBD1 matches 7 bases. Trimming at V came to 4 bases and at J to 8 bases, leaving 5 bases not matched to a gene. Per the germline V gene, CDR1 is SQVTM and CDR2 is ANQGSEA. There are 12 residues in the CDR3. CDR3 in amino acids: CSVGAGGDTIYF. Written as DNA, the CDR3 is TGCAGCGTTGGCGCAGGGGGAGACACCATATATTTT.

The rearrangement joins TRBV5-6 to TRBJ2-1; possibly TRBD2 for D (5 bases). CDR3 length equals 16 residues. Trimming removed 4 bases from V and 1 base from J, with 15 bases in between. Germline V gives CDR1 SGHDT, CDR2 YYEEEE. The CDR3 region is CASSPYEGRSYNEQFF. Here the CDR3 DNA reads TGTGCCAGCAGCCCCTATGAGGGAAGGTCCTACAATGAGCAGTTCTTC. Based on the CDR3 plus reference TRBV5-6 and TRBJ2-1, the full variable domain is DAGVTQSPTHLIKTRGQQVTLRCSPKSGHDTVSWYQQALGQGPQFIFQYYEEEERQRGNFPDRFSGHQFPNYSSELNVNALLLGDSALYLCASSPYEGRSYNEQFFGPGTRLTVL.

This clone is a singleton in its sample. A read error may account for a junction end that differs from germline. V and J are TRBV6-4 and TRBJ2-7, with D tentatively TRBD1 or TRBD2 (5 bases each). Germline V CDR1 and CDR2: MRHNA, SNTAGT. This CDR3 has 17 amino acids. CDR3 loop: CASTDRGLIGVDYEQYF. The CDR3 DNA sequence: TGTGCCAGCACTGACAGAGGACTCATTGGGGTGGACTACGAGCAGTACTTC.

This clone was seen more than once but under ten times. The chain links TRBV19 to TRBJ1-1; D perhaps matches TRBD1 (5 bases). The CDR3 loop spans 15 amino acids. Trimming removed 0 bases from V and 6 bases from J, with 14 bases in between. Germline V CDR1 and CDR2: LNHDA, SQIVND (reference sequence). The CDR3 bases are TGTGCCAGTAGTATAGAGGGGGGGAGAGTAGCTGAAGCTTTCTTT. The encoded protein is CASSIEGGRVAEAFF.

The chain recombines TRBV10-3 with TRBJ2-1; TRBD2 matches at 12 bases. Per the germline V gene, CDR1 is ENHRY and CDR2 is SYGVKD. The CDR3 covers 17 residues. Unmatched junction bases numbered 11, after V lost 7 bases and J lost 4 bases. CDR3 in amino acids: CAIKDRGLAGSYNEQFF. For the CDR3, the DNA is TGTGCCATCAAGGACCGGGGACTAGCGGGCAGTTACAATGAGCAGTTCTTC.

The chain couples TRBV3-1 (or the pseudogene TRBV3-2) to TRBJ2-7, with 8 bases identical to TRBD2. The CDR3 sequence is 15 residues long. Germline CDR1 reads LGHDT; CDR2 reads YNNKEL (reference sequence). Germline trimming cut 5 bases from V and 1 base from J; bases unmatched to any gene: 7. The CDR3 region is CASSDKRGQSYEQYF. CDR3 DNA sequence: TGTGCCAGCAGCGATAAGCGGGGGCAGTCCTACGAGCAGTACTTC.

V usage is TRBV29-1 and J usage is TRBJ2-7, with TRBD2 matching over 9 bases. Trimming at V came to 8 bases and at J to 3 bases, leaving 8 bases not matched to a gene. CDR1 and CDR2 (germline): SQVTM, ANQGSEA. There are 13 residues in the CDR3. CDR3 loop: CSTSGTSFYEQYF. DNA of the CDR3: TGCAGCACCTCGGGGACTAGCTTCTACGAGCAGTACTTC.

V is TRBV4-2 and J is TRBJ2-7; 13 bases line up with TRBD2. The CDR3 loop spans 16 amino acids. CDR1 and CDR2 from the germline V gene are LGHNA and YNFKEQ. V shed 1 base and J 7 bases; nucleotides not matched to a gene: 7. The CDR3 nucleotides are TGTGCCAGCAGCCAAGTCGGGACTAGCGGGGTCGGGGAGCAGTACTTC. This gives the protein CASSQVGTSGVGEQYF.